One and the same sample provided the 5 T cell receptor beta chains below, sequenced in a study of Graves' ophthalmopathy and Graves' hyperthyroidism. RNA transcripts were the template, and TCR beta CDR3 regions were amplified from them. Second-round multiplex PCR came after first-round RT-PCR with HTBI primers. TCRdb re-called the multiplex PCR reads with MiXCR, one entry per CDR3 protein. The data hold 600,000 to 650,000 distinct CDR3 sequences, with roughly 20% observed a single time. Input material: peripheral blood. The receptors were gathered from a woman aged 18 to 35 with stable Graves' hyperthyroidism. Some clones in this sample may be carry-over from other donors' samples.

At least ten counts were recorded for this clonotype. The DNA for the CDR3 is TGCAGTGCTAGAGACCTTTACCAAGAGACCCAGTACTTC. It is translated as CSARDLYQETQYF. The V and J genes are TRBV20-1 and TRBJ2-5, with D unresolved. The V gene's germline CDR1 is DFQATT and CDR2 SNEGSKA (reference sequence). Deletions cut 0 bases from V and 0 bases from J, with 5 bases between. The CDR3 is 13 amino acids.

The table lists this clonotype with many counts. Written as DNA, the CDR3 is TGTGCCAGCGACAGGGGTGACGGGGGCTACACCTTC. Translated, it gives CASDRGDGGYTF. The gene calls are TRBV28 and TRBJ1-2; the match to TRBD1 covers 8 bases. Germline trimming cut 8 bases from V and 8 bases from J; bases unmatched to any gene: 7. The CDR3 is made up of 12 amino acids. Germline V lookup: CDR1 MDHEN, CDR2 SYDVKM.

Points on this clonotype: One end of the junction is discordant with germline, which a read error may explain. This chain links TRBV6-2 or TRBV6-3 with TRBJ2-7; TRBD2 aligns across 8 bases. Germline CDR1 MNHEY, CDR2 SVGEGT. This CDR3 has 15 residues. Here the CDR3 DNA reads TGTGTCAGCGGGACCGTCATCGGGGGGGGCTCCGAGCAGTACTTC. Amino acid sequence: CVSGTVIGGGSEQYF.

This clonotype was seen a handful of times. The J gene is TRBJ2-7, the V gene TRBV18; a possible D gene is TRBD2 (7 bases). Per germline, CDR1 KGHSH and CDR2 LQKENI. The CDR3 length is 13 residues. The ends were cut back, 3 bases at V and 7 bases at J, with 13 bases in the middle. In DNA form, the CDR3 reads TGTGCCAGCTCACCCTTGGGGGGGCTTGAGCAGTACTTC. The encoded protein is CASSPLGGLEQYF. The entire variable domain, with the rest obtained from reference TRBV18 and TRBJ2-7, is as follows: NAGVMQNPRHLVRRRGQEARLRCSPMKGHSHVYWYRQLPEEGLKFMVYLQKENIIDESGMPKERFSAEFPKEGPSILRIQQVVRGDSAAYFCASSPLGGLEQYFGPGTRLTVT.

The chain carries TRBV5-1 and TRBJ1-1; no clear D. Germline loops: CDR1 SGHRS, CDR2 YFSETQ. Between the trimmed V and J ends, which lost 2 bases and 4 bases, there was a span of 12 bases. This CDR3 region has 14 residues. CDR3 in DNA: TGCGCCAGCAGCTTCCCGGGAGAATCCACTGAAGCTTTCTTT. Translated: CASSFPGESTEAFF.